The 25 T cell receptor beta chains presented below share a single source sample, sequenced in a study of PD-L1 blockade in urothelial cancer. The assay was immunoSEQ multiplex PCR, and TCRdb's table has in-frame clones only and misses some. The data show some 20,000 clones, around 88% seen once. Sample: PBMCs, taken around atezolizumab (anti-PD-L1) treatment. These receptors were collected from a man aged 50 or older with urothelial cancer.

The chain is built from TRBV28 and TRBJ2-7; 12 nucleotides align to TRBD2. V shed 5 bases, J shed 4 bases, and the junction held 3 bases outside the gene matches. Germline assignment: CDR1 MDHEN and CDR2 SYDVKM. This CDR3 comprises 14 residues. The DNA for the CDR3 is TGTGCCAGCAGTCCCCTAGCGGGGGGGTACGAGCAGTACTTC. Its translation: CASSPLAGGYEQYF.

The V and J genes are TRBV27 and TRBJ2-1, with a tentative D call TRBD1 (6 bases). Trimming removed 6 bases from V and 6 bases from J, with 12 bases in between. The CDR3 extends over 13 amino acids. Germline V gives CDR1 MNHEY, CDR2 SMNVEV (reference sequence). The CDR3 loop is CASRRQVFNEQFF. CDR3 DNA sequence: TGTGCCAGCAGGAGACAGGTGTTCAATGAGCAGTTCTTC.

V usage is TRBV19 and J usage is TRBJ2-2, with 12 positions matching TRBD2. The CDR3 has 15 amino acids. V lost 5 bases and J lost 6; bases outside the gene matches: 4. From germline, CDR1 is LNHDA and CDR2 SQIVND (reference sequence). The CDR3 sequence is CASSPLAGGPGELFF. CDR3 DNA sequence: TGTGCCAGTAGTCCCCTAGCGGGAGGGCCCGGGGAGCTGTTTTTT.

V usage is TRBV4-3 and J usage is TRBJ2-5; 8 bases are a match to TRBD1. Germline trimming cut 4 bases from V and 6 bases from J; bases unmatched to any gene: 16. The germline V gene encodes CDR1 LGHNA and CDR2 YSLEER. The CDR3 is 17 amino acids. The CDR3 is CASSRGFRTGLEKTQYF. CDR3 bases: TGCGCCAGCAGCCGTGGGTTTCGGACAGGGCTGGAAAAGACCCAGTACTTC.

The chain employs TRBV5-1 and TRBJ1-2, with D possibly TRBD1 on 6 matching bases. Germline V gene lookup returns CDR1 SGHRS and CDR2 YFSETQ. This CDR3 region has 14 residues. V dropped 4 bases and J dropped 7 bases, with 17 bases sitting between them. The CDR3 DNA reads TGCGCCAGCAGCCACCTTGCGGGGGCGGGTGGCTACACCTTC. Its translation is CASSHLAGAGGYTF.

This chain uses TRBV15 with TRBJ2-3, with 8 bases identical to TRBD1. CDR3 length: 15 amino acids. V gave up 0 bases and J gave up 4 bases; unmatched junction bases: 3. CDR1 is LNHNV and CDR2 is YYDKDF in the germline V gene (reference sequence). The CDR3 region has the DNA TGTGCCACCAGCAGAGATCCAGGGGGCGCAGATACGCAGTATTTT. Protein product: CATSRDPGGADTQYF.

The chain uses TRBV6-5 and TRBJ1-4; no reliable D call. The CDR3 runs to 13 residues. CDR1 MNHEY and CDR2 SVGAGI come from the germline V gene. V gave up 4 bases and J gave up 7 bases, with 10 bases separating them. The CDR3 reads CASSLLHSEKLFF. Here the CDR3 DNA reads TGTGCCAGCAGTTTGTTGCACAGTGAAAAACTGTTTTTT.

Here the CDR3 DNA reads TGCGCCAGCAGCTTGGTAACCCAGGGGACAAGCACAGATACGCAGTATTTT. It codes for CASSLVTQGTSTDTQYF. The genes are TRBV5-1 and TRBJ2-3; tentative D call: TRBD1 (6 bases). Germline V gene data show CDR1 as SGHRS and CDR2 as YFSETQ. Between the trimmed V and J ends, which lost 0 bases and 0 bases, there was a span of 14 bases. The CDR3 has 17 amino acids.

The chain is built from TRBV18 and TRBJ2-7; 7 bases align to TRBD1. Trimming cost V 2 bases and J 0 bases; bases outside gene matches: 4. The germline gives CDR1 KGHSH, CDR2 LQKENI. There are 15 residues in the CDR3. CDR3 sequence reads: CASSPGTALSYEQYF. The CDR3 nucleotides are TGTGCCAGCTCACCAGGGACAGCCCTCTCCTACGAGCAGTACTTC.

The genes are TRBV4-1 and TRBJ2-7; 7 bases line up with TRBD1. The germline CDR1 and CDR2 sequences are MGHRA and YSYEKL. Losses at the gene ends were 1 base for V and 5 bases for J; bases not matched to a gene: 8. There are 15 residues in the CDR3. CDR3 amino acids: CASSQVGTARNEQYF. The CDR3 DNA reads as TGCGCCAGCAGCCAAGTTGGGACAGCCCGGAACGAGCAGTACTTC.

The chain couples TRBV4-2 to TRBJ2-5; 7 bases align to TRBD1. Germline values: CDR1 LGHNA, CDR2 YNFKEQ. The CDR3 covers 18 residues. V shed 2 bases, J shed 5 bases, and the junction held 17 bases outside the gene matches. The DNA of the CDR3 is TGTGCCAGCAGCCAAAGCACAAGTGCGAGGGGGCGCGGGGAGACCCAGTACTTC. It encodes CASSQSTSARGRGETQYF.

The chain uses TRBV27 and TRBJ2-2; D is perhaps TRBD1 (6 bases). CDR3 length: 15 residues. The germline V gene encodes CDR1 MNHEY and CDR2 SMNVEV (reference sequence). V dropped 6 bases and J dropped 6 bases, with 17 bases sitting between them. CDR3 sequence (DNA): TGTGCCAGCAGGGACAGACGATTAGAGCCCGGGGAGCTGTTTTTT. Translated: CASRDRRLEPGELFF.

The rearrangement uses TRBV9 and TRBJ1-1; D not certain. There are 15 residues in the CDR3. The V end lost 0 bases, the J end lost 3 bases, and 12 bases lay between the germline ends. Germline CDR1 is SGDLS and CDR2 is YYNGEE. This CDR3 is CASSVVEGGYTEAFF. The CDR3 DNA is TGTGCCAGCAGCGTAGTTGAGGGTGGGTACACTGAAGCTTTCTTT.

In its sample, this clone ranks as medium-sized. V gene TRBV10-2 combines with J gene TRBJ1-1; tentatively, D is TRBD1 (6 bases). The CDR3 contains 13 residues. The germline V gene encodes CDR1 WSHSY and CDR2 SAAADI. V was pared by 6 bases and J by 1 base, with 9 bases between. In DNA, the CDR3 is TGCGCCAGCAGCCTACAGGGGAACACTGAAGCTTTCTTT. Translating gives CASSLQGNTEAFF.

The rearrangement joins TRBV25-1 to TRBJ2-7; 8 bases are shared with TRBD2. Germline values: CDR1 MGHDK, CDR2 SYGVNS. V lost 4 bases to trimming and J lost 1 base; unmatched junction nucleotides: 0. The CDR3 consists of 13 residues. This CDR3 is CASSASGSYEQYF. CDR3 nucleotides: TGTGCCAGCAGTGCTAGCGGGTCCTACGAGCAGTACTTC.

The chain has TRBV30 and TRBJ2-1; 8 positions agree with TRBD1. V was pared by 5 bases and J by 5 bases, with 5 bases of the junction left unmatched. Germline values: CDR1 GTSNPN, CDR2 SVGIG (reference sequence). The CDR3 spans 13 residues. DNA of the CDR3: TGTGCCTGGGACTTGACAGGGGACAATGAGCAGTTCTTC. Protein sequence: CAWDLTGDNEQFF.

This chain joins TRBV9 and TRBJ1-4, with TRBD1 matching over 7 bases. Germline trimming cut 4 bases from V and 6 bases from J; bases unmatched to any gene: 9. Germline loops: CDR1 SGDLS, CDR2 YYNGEE. CDR3 size: 15 residues. As DNA, the CDR3 is TGTGCCAGCAGCCCTTCAGGGGGAGGTTATGAAAAACTGTTTTTT. Protein product: CASSPSGGGYEKLFF.

J is TRBJ1-1 and V is TRBV9; 9 bases agree with TRBD1. Germline V CDR1 and CDR2: SGDLS, YYNGEE. This CDR3 has 15 residues. Trimming at V came to 4 bases and at J to 1 base, leaving 5 bases not matched to a gene. In nucleotides, the CDR3 is TGTGCCAGCAGCTTACAGGGGGCTAAGAACACTGAAGCTTTCTTT. Protein product: CASSLQGAKNTEAFF.

This clone was observed a few times. DNA for the CDR3: TGTGCCAGCAGTCATCGAGGGGCGGAGGGCGGAAACTATGGCTACACCTTC. It is translated as CASSHRGAEGGNYGYTF. The V call is TRBV27, the J call TRBJ1-2, with D possibly matching TRBD1 (5 bases). Germline CDR1 reads MNHEY; CDR2 reads SMNVEV (reference sequence). There are 17 residues in the CDR3. V lost 5 bases to trimming and J lost 2 bases, with 21 bases between them.

The chain uses TRBV7-9 and TRBJ2-3, with 7 bases aligning to TRBD2. This CDR3 has 13 residues. The ends lost 5 bases at V and 6 bases at J; junction bases unmatched: 5. Germline assignment: CDR1 SEHNR and CDR2 FQNEAQ (reference sequence). The CDR3 protein is CASSTLLADTQYF. In DNA form, the CDR3 reads TGTGCCAGCAGCACCCTACTAGCGGATACGCAGTATTTT.

The chain combines TRBV5-4 with TRBJ1-6; 8 nucleotides line up with TRBD1. Trimming took 2 bases from V and 1 from J; bases not matched to a gene: 2. Germline V gene lookup returns CDR1 SGHNT and CDR2 YYREEE (reference sequence). This CDR3 region has 16 residues. The CDR3 bases are TGTGCCAGCAGCTTTGACAGGGGATCCTATAATTCACCCCTCCACTTT. Residues: CASSFDRGSYNSPLHF.

The rearrangement joins TRBV6-5 to TRBJ2-5; D is perhaps TRBD2 (5 bases). The CDR3 runs to 15 residues. CDR1 MNHEY and CDR2 SVGAGI come from the germline V gene. Trimming removed 0 bases at V and 2 bases at J, with 10 bases between. The CDR3 protein is CASSYSRLLQETQYF. As DNA, the CDR3 is TGTGCCAGCAGTTACTCCAGACTATTACAAGAGACCCAGTACTTC.

The rearrangement links TRBV28 to TRBJ1-5; D gene unclear. CDR1 is MDHEN and CDR2 is SYDVKM in the germline V gene. V was shortened by 2 bases and J by 0 bases, with 14 bases between the two germline ends. The CDR3 is made up of 17 amino acids. The chain's CDR3 is CASSLPHPGDSNQPQHF. As DNA, the CDR3 is TGTGCCAGCAGTTTACCCCACCCCGGGGATAGCAATCAGCCCCAGCATTTT.

The DNA of the CDR3 is TGTGCCAGCAGTCCCCCGGGACAGACTAACTATGGCTACACCTTC. It encodes CASSPPGQTNYGYTF. The chain couples TRBV27 to TRBJ1-2; 7 bases match TRBD1. V was pared by 5 bases and J by 0 bases, with 6 bases of the junction left unmatched. From germline, CDR1 is MNHEY and CDR2 SMNVEV (reference sequence). There are 15 residues in the CDR3.

The chain joins TRBV7-6 to TRBJ2-7; 12 bases are a match to TRBD2. V trimming: 1 base; J trimming: 5 bases; junction bases outside the gene matches: 12. CDR1 SGHVS and CDR2 FNYEAQ come from the germline V gene. This CDR3 has 18 amino acids. The CDR3 region is CASSLVGLAGPKRDEQYF. The CDR3 DNA sequence: TGTGCCAGCAGCTTAGTCGGACTAGCGGGGCCTAAGCGGGACGAGCAGTACTTC.